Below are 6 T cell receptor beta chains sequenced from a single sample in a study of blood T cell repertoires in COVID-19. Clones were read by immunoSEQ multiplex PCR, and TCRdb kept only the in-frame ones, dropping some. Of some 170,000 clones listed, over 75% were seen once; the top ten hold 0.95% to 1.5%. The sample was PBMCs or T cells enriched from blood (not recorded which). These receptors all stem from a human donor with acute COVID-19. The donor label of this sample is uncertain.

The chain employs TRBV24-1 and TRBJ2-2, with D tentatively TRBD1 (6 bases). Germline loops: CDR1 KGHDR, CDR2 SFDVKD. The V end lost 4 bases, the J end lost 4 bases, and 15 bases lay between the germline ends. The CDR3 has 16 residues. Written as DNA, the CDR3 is TGTGCCACCAGTGACTCCTTAGGACAGTCCACCGGGGAGCTGTTTTTT. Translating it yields CATSDSLGQSTGELFF.

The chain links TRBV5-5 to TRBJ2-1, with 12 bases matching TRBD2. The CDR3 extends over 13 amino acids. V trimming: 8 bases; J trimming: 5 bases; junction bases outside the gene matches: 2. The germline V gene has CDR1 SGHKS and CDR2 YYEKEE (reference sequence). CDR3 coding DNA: TGTGCCAGTAGACTAGCGGGGGACAATGAGCAGTTCTTC. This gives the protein CASRLAGDNEQFF.

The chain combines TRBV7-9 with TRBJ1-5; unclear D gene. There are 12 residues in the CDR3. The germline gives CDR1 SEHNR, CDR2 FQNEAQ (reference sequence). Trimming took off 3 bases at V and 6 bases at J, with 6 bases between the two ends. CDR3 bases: TGTGCCAGCAGCTTGGGCACTCAGCCCCAGCATTTT. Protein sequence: CASSLGTQPQHF.

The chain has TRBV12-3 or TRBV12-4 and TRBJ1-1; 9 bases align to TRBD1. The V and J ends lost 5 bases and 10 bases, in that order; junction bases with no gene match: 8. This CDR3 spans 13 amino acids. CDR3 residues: CASSDDTGQGAFF. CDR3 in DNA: TGTGCCAGCAGTGACGACACGGGACAGGGAGCTTTCTTT.

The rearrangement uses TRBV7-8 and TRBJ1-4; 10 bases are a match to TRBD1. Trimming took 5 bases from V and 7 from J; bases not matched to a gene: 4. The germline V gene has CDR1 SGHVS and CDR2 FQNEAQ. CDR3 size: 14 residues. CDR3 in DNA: TGTGCCAGCAGCCGACAGGGGGCAGTTGAAAAACTGTTTTTT. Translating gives CASSRQGAVEKLFF.

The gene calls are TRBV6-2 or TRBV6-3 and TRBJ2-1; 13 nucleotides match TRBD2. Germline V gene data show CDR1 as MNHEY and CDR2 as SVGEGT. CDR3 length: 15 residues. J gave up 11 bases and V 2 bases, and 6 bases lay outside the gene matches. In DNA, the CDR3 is TGTGCCAGCAGTTACCCTGGGACTAGCGGGGTAAAGCAGTTCTTC. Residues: CASSYPGTSGVKQFF.